A single sample gave rise to the 13 T cell receptor beta chains below, sequenced in a study of T cells of healthy individuals. TCRdb independently ran MiXCR on the 5' RACE reads; one entry per CDR3 protein. The sample yields 45,000 to 60,000 distinct CDR3 sequences, approximately 15% seen once. The receptors were sampled from a human donor in good health.

The rearrangement uses TRBV11-2 and TRBJ1-5; D may be TRBD1 (6 bases). The length of the CDR3 is 15 residues. Germline assignment: CDR1 SGHAT and CDR2 FQNNGV. V lost 5 bases to trimming and J lost 7 bases, with 18 bases between them. CDR3 sequence (DNA): TGTGCCAGCAGCCCCCCCGGTGAAGGGACACAGCCCCAGCATTTT. This sequence encodes CASSPPGEGTQPQHF.

This clonotype was detected ten times or more. The chain joins TRBV20-1 to TRBJ2-7; 12 bases are shared with TRBD1. Germline-derived CDR1 and CDR2 are DFQATT and SNEGSKA (reference sequence). V shed 2 bases and J 6 bases; nucleotides not matched to a gene: 8. The CDR3 extends over 15 amino acids. CDR3 sequence reads: CSARLPGQGAIEQYF. For the CDR3, the DNA is TGCAGTGCTAGATTACCGGGACAGGGGGCGATCGAGCAGTACTTC.

V usage is TRBV5-4 and J usage is TRBJ2-5, with 7 nucleotides matching TRBD1. From germline, CDR1 is SGHNT and CDR2 YYREEE (reference sequence). The J segment lost 2 bases and the V segment lost 0 bases, leaving 7 bases of the junction unmatched. CDR3 length equals 16 residues. The CDR3 bases are TGTGCCAGCAGCTTGGCGCGGCAGGGGGTTCAAGAGACCCAGTACTTC. This codes for CASSLARQGVQETQYF.

This clonotype was observed a handful of times. This sequence joins TRBV20-1 and TRBJ2-1; 16 nucleotides agree with TRBD2. Unmatched junction bases numbered 19, after V lost 2 bases and J lost 6 bases. CDR3 length: 21 residues. Germline V gene sequence: CDR1 DFQATT, CDR2 SNEGSKA (reference sequence). CDR3: CSARLVAGTSGRAFFGNEQFF. CDR3 DNA: TGCAGTGCTAGACTAGTCGCCGGGACTAGCGGGAGGGCCTTCTTCGGCAATGAGCAGTTCTTC.

At least ten counts were recorded for this clonotype. V usage is TRBV28 and J usage is TRBJ2-5; perhaps TRBD2 as D (6 bases). V lost 6 bases and J 4 bases, leaving 12 bases between the germline ends. The CDR3 spans 13 residues. The germline CDR1 and CDR2 sequences are MDHEN and SYDVKM. The DNA for the CDR3 is TGTGCCAGCAGCCCCCCCGGGAGAGAGACCCAGTACTTC. It yields the protein CASSPPGRETQYF.

The rearrangement uses TRBV19 and TRBJ1-1, with no clear D. The CDR3 has 17 amino acids. The germline V and J ends were trimmed by 4 bases and 0 bases, with 18 bases remaining between them. CDR1 is LNHDA and CDR2 is SQIVND in the germline V gene (reference sequence). CDR3 DNA sequence: TGTGCCAGTAGTACCACGCGGGCTGTGGGGATGAACACTGAAGCTTTCTTT. The encoded protein is CASSTTRAVGMNTEAFF.

This clonotype showed up many times. The genes are TRBV20-1 and TRBJ2-1; D perhaps matches TRBD2 (6 bases). The CDR3 runs 14 residues. CDR1 and CDR2 (germline): DFQATT, SNEGSKA (reference sequence). V dropped 1 base and J dropped 7 bases, with 14 bases sitting between them. CDR3 bases: TGCAGTGCTAGAGCGGTGGGCGCGGGAAATGAGCAGTTCTTC. The encoded protein is CSARAVGAGNEQFF.

This clonotype was seen many times. V is TRBV29-1 and J is TRBJ2-4, with TRBD1 as a possible D gene (5 bases). With 3 bases removed from V and 0 bases from J, the gap between germline ends came to 6 bases. Germline V gene sequence: CDR1 SQVTM, CDR2 ANQGSEA. This CDR3 spans 13 amino acids. The CDR3 is CSVDQGAKNIQYF. DNA for the CDR3: TGCAGCGTTGATCAGGGAGCCAAAAACATTCAGTACTTC.

V is TRBV6-1 and J is TRBJ2-3, with a weak D call TRBD2 (6 bases). The CDR3 has 15 residues. Per the germline V gene, CDR1 is MNHNS and CDR2 is SASEGT. V was cut by 0 bases and J by 3 bases, with 10 bases left in between. The CDR3 DNA is TGTGCCAGCAGTGAAGCTAGCGGATATACAGATACGCAGTATTTT. It is translated as CASSEASGYTDTQYF.

Only a few counts were recorded for this clonotype. The V gene is TRBV2, the J gene TRBJ2-5, with a tentative D call TRBD1 (5 bases). With 8 bases removed from V and 5 bases from J, the gap between germline ends came to 18 bases. CDR3 length: 14 amino acids. CDR1 and CDR2 (germline): SNHLY, FYNNEI. The CDR3 DNA reads as TGTGCCAGCGGAAGTGACCAGGGCAGCGAGACCCAGTACTTC. This gives the protein CASGSDQGSETQYF.

This clonotype was counted many times. The chain recombines TRBV6-5 with TRBJ1-6; TRBD1 matches at 8 bases. The CDR3 loop spans 15 amino acids. Per germline, CDR1 MNHEY and CDR2 SVGAGI. The trim removed 4 bases at V and 9 bases at J, leaving 8 bases unmatched. This chain's CDR3 is CASSLDRGGSSPLHF. In DNA form, the CDR3 reads TGTGCCAGCAGTTTAGACAGGGGAGGAAGTTCACCCCTCCACTTT.

This clonotype showed up just a few times. The J gene is TRBJ1-5, the V gene TRBV20-1, with 8 bases identical to TRBD1. Germline trimming cut 0 bases from V and 2 bases from J; bases unmatched to any gene: 3. Germline CDR1 and CDR2: DFQATT and SNEGSKA (reference sequence). This CDR3 has 15 residues. The CDR3 reads CSARDTGGGNQPQHF. The CDR3 nucleotides read TGCAGTGCTAGAGATACAGGGGGAGGCAATCAGCCCCAGCATTTT.

This clonotype was counted many times. This rearrangement joins TRBV6-2 or TRBV6-3 to TRBJ1-2; no clear D gene. The CDR3 runs 14 residues. Looked up from germline, CDR1 is MNHEY and CDR2 is SVGEGT. V lost 5 bases to trimming and J lost 6 bases, with 16 bases between them. DNA for the CDR3: TGTGCCAGCAGTAACCAGTTCAAAAGCGATGGCTACACCTTC. Translated, it gives CASSNQFKSDGYTF.